This T cell receptor (beta chain) is drawn from a study of tumor and adjacent non-tumor tissue in lung cancer. V shed 4 bases and J shed 15 bases, with 18 bases lying between them. Germline assignment: CDR1 DFQATT and CDR2 SNEGSKA (reference sequence). The CDR3 is made up of 12 amino acids. TCRbeta libraries were built with three rounds of nested PCR, modified from ARM-PCR. TCRdb reprocessed the multiplex PCR reads with MiXCR, giving one entry per CDR3 protein. This sample has around 99,000 distinct CDR3 sequences, with about 75% found just once. RNA was extracted from bulk tissue without any cell sorting.

This TCR derives from a woman aged 60-70 years with non-small cell lung cancer. V gene TRBV20-1 combines with J gene TRBJ2-2; D might be TRBD1 (6 bases). Sequencing was carried out using lung tumor tissue. The CDR3, as DNA: TGCAGTGCTAATGGACAGACTGGGAAGATGTTTTTT. It codes for CSANGQTGKMFF.